This T cell receptor beta chain was captured in a study of blood T cell repertoires in COVID-19. V lost 4 bases to trimming and J lost 3 bases; unmatched junction nucleotides: 6. The CDR3 totals 15 residues. CDR1 SGHNT and CDR2 YYREEE come from the germline V gene (reference sequence). Profiled with immunoSEQ multiplex PCR; TCRdb holds only in-frame clones, not every one. The table has approximately 200,000 clones, about 86% seen once; the top ten hold 2.9%. Sequenced material: peripheral blood. The clonotype comes from a woman in her 30s with active or convalescent COVID-19. This chain uses TRBV5-4 with TRBJ2-3; the match to TRBD2 covers 9 bases. The CDR3 sequence is CASSQRGGATDTQYF. DNA for the CDR3: TGTGCCAGCAGCCAACGCGGGGGGGCAACAGATACGCAGTATTTT.